The 25 T cell receptor beta chains presented below share a single source sample, sequenced in a study of identical twins. TCRdb re-analysed the 5' RACE reads in MiXCR, keeping a single row per CDR3 protein. Of about 240,000 distinct CDR3 sequences listed, roughly a tenth are singletons. Input material: memory T cells sorted from blood. These TCRs come from a man aged 50-60 years in good health.

At least ten counts were recorded for this clonotype. The genes are TRBV7-9 and TRBJ1-2; 7 nucleotides align to TRBD1. Germline CDR1 SEHNR, CDR2 FQNEAQ (reference sequence). Losses at the gene ends were 5 bases for V and 2 bases for J; bases not matched to a gene: 11. This CDR3 comprises 16 residues. The DNA for the CDR3 is TGTGCCAGCAGCGTATCTACAGGGGAATGGAACTATGGCTACACCTTC. Encoded protein: CASSVSTGEWNYGYTF. The whole variable domain, filled in from reference TRBV7-9 and TRBJ1-2, reads DTGVSQNPRHKITKRGQNVTFRCDPISEHNRLYWYRQTLGQGPEFLTYFQNEAQLEKSRLLSDRFSAERPKGSFSTLEIQRTEQGDSAMYLCASSVSTGEWNYGYTFGSGTRLTVV.

The table lists this clonotype with a few counts. The chain has TRBV6-2 or TRBV6-3 and TRBJ1-2; a weak D match, TRBD1 (5 bases). V lost 0 bases and J 6 bases, leaving 14 bases between the germline ends. Looked up from germline, CDR1 is MNHEY and CDR2 is SVGEGT. The CDR3 extends over 15 amino acids. This CDR3 reads CASSYSTSRVDGYTF. The DNA for the CDR3 is TGTGCCAGCAGTTACTCGACTTCCAGGGTGGATGGCTACACCTTC.

The chain combines TRBV5-8 with TRBJ2-1; 10 positions agree with TRBD2. The CDR3 is made up of 15 amino acids. The V segment lost 0 bases and the J segment 8 bases; nucleotides outside the gene matches: 5. CDR1 is SGHTS, CDR2 YDEGEE, per germline. CDR3 in DNA: TGTGCCAGCAGCTTGGGGCTAGCGGGAGCATATGAGCAGTTCTTC. Its protein is CASSLGLAGAYEQFF. Full variable domain (missing parts from reference TRBV5-8 and TRBJ2-1): EAGVTQSPTHLIKTRGQQATLRCSPISGHTSVYWYQQALGLGLQFLLWYDEGEERNRGNFPPRFSGRQFPNYSSELNVNALELEDSALYLCASSLGLAGAYEQFFGPGTRLTVL.

In this sample, this clonotype turned up a few times. The chain employs TRBV30 and TRBJ2-7, with TRBD1 matching 9 bases. This CDR3 is built from 17 residues. V shed 0 bases, J shed 5 bases, and the junction held 14 bases outside the gene matches. Per the germline V gene, CDR1 is GTSNPN and CDR2 is SVGIG (reference sequence). For the CDR3, the DNA is TGTGCCTGGAGTGTACATCCCCCGGGACAGGGTAAACACGAGCAGTACTTC. It specifies CAWSVHPPGQGKHEQYF.

Ten or more counts support this clonotype. This rearrangement joins TRBV6-6 to TRBJ2-7; unclear D gene. The germline gives CDR1 MNHNY, CDR2 SVGAGI (reference sequence). The CDR3 consists of 11 residues. The V end was cut by 4 bases, the J end by 7 bases, with 8 bases between. The CDR3 spells CASSSEGEQYF. Here the CDR3 DNA reads TGTGCCAGCAGTTCCGAAGGGGAGCAGTACTTC.

The genes are TRBV20-1 and TRBJ2-3; D uncertain. This CDR3 is 14 amino acids long. From germline, CDR1 is DFQATT and CDR2 SNEGSKA (reference sequence). Trimming left V 6 bases short and J 1 base short, with 14 bases between. The CDR3 loop is CSATLEARTDTQYF. CDR3 in DNA: TGCAGTGCCACCCTAGAGGCCCGCACAGATACGCAGTATTTT.

This clonotype has more than one count but fewer than ten. The genes are TRBV20-1 and TRBJ2-3; D is undetermined. V was trimmed by 2 bases and J by 0 bases, leaving 9 bases between them. CDR3 length: 14 residues. Germline CDR1 is DFQATT and CDR2 is SNEGSKA (reference sequence). The CDR3 is CSARLPESTDTQYF. The CDR3 bases are TGCAGTGCTAGACTCCCCGAGAGCACAGATACGCAGTATTTT.

The V call is TRBV7-8, the J call TRBJ1-4; TRBD1 is a possible D gene (6 bases). V was trimmed by 2 bases and J by 7 bases, leaving 14 bases between them. In germline, CDR1 is SGHVS, CDR2 FQNEAQ. This CDR3 region has 15 residues. CDR3 protein: CASSLTGGASEKLFF. The CDR3 DNA reads TGTGCCAGCAGCTTAACCGGGGGCGCGTCTGAAAAACTGTTTTTT.

The rearrangement links TRBV5-6 to TRBJ2-1, with 9 bases identical to TRBD1. The CDR3 consists of 17 residues. V shed 0 bases, J shed 7 bases, and the junction held 11 bases outside the gene matches. CDR1 SGHDT and CDR2 YYEEEE come from the germline V gene. The CDR3 DNA reads as TGTGCCAGCAGCTTGGAGATTGTACAGGGGGCGAGGAATGAGCAGTTCTTC. Its translation is CASSLEIVQGARNEQFF.

This clonotype was detected ten times or more. The chain couples TRBV20-1 to TRBJ2-5, with 9 bases lining up with TRBD2. V lost 5 bases, J lost 0 bases, and 7 bases stayed unmatched. This CDR3 region has 15 residues. The germline CDR1 and CDR2 sequences are DFQATT and SNEGSKA (reference sequence). CDR3 DNA sequence: TGCAGTGCTTCCCGAGCGGGGGGTAACCAAGAGACCCAGTACTTC. Translated: CSASRAGGNQETQYF.

V and J are TRBV6-2 or TRBV6-3 and TRBJ2-1; 8 bases fit TRBD2. V trimming: 0 bases; J trimming: 4 bases; junction bases outside the gene matches: 5. The CDR3 contains 16 residues. Germline lookup yields CDR1 MNHEY and CDR2 SVGEGT. CDR3 sequence reads: CASSYSRGGSYNEQFF. CDR3 bases: TGTGCCAGCAGTTACTCTCGCGGGGGGTCTTACAATGAGCAGTTCTTC.

This clonotype has just a few counts. The chain carries TRBV28 and TRBJ1-5; D remains unclear. V lost 1 base and J 11 bases, leaving 9 bases between the germline ends. Germline V gene lookup returns CDR1 MDHEN and CDR2 SYDVKM. This CDR3 has 12 amino acids. The CDR3 reads CASSLFTGSQHF. The CDR3 nucleotides read TGTGCCAGCAGTTTATTTACCGGGTCCCAGCATTTT.

This clonotype was observed a handful of times. V gene TRBV30 combines with J gene TRBJ1-1, with D perhaps TRBD1 (6 bases). Germline V lookup: CDR1 GTSNPN, CDR2 SVGIG (reference sequence). V lost 0 bases and J lost 2, with 10 bases in between. CDR3 length equals 14 residues. The CDR3 nucleotides are TGTGCCTGGAGTGTCCGGGACAAAAACACTGAAGCTTTCTTT. Protein sequence: CAWSVRDKNTEAFF.

The chain combines TRBV12-3 or TRBV12-4 with TRBJ2-1; D remains unclear. Between the trimmed V and J ends, which lost 6 bases and 2 bases, there was a span of 5 bases. The CDR3 spans 12 residues. The CDR3 reads CASSLTYNEQFF. The CDR3 nucleotides read TGTGCCAGCAGCCTAACCTACAATGAGCAGTTCTTC.

The CDR3 DNA follows: TGTGCCAGCAGCGGGACATCGGGCGGGGAGCTGTTTTTT. As protein: CASSGTSGGELFF. The chain combines TRBV11-2 with TRBJ2-2; tentatively, D is TRBD1 (6 bases). The CDR3 has 13 amino acids. Trimming stripped 5 bases from V and 7 bases from J, with 11 bases between. Germline V CDR1 and CDR2: SGHAT, FQNNGV.

This clonotype was recorded at least ten times. The chain combines TRBV7-8 with TRBJ1-5; 9 nucleotides line up with TRBD1. The ends lost 10 bases at V and 8 bases at J; junction bases unmatched: 9. The CDR3 consists of 13 residues. CDR1 is SGHVS and CDR2 is FQNEAQ in the germline V gene. CDR3 nucleotides: TGTGCCACGGGACAGGGCGCTAGGGAGCCCCAGCATTTT. It translates to CATGQGAREPQHF.

This clonotype was found a few times. The chain is built from TRBV28 and TRBJ2-3, with D perhaps assigned TRBD1 or TRBD2 (5 bases each). V dropped 5 bases and J dropped 6 bases, with 18 bases sitting between them. CDR3 length: 15 residues. Looked up from germline, CDR1 is MDHEN and CDR2 is SYDVKM. CDR3 DNA: TGTGCCAGCAGTCAAACCGGGACCCCGACGGATACGCAGTATTTT. As protein: CASSQTGTPTDTQYF.

The V gene is TRBV20-1, the J gene TRBJ1-1; 8 bases are shared with TRBD1. The CDR3 runs to 18 residues. Trimming took 1 base from V and 0 from J; bases not matched to a gene: 13. CDR1 DFQATT and CDR2 SNEGSKA come from the germline V gene (reference sequence). CDR3 sequence reads: CSARVSWTGRRLNTEAFF. As DNA, the CDR3 is TGCAGTGCTAGAGTCAGTTGGACAGGGAGAAGGTTGAACACTGAAGCTTTCTTT.

As to this clonotype: One end of the junction is discordant with germline, which a read error may explain. The V call is TRBV4-2, the J call TRBJ2-2, with a weak D call TRBD2 (5 bases). Germline CDR1 is LGHNA and CDR2 is YNFKEQ. The CDR3 sequence is 16 residues long. The CDR3 DNA reads as TGTGCCAGCAGCCAAGGTCGCAGAATTAACACCGGGGAGCTGTTGTTT. This gives the protein CASSQGRRINTGELLF.

The sample holds many counts of this clonotype. The J gene is TRBJ2-5, the V gene TRBV5-1; perhaps TRBD2 as D (6 bases). Germline lookup yields CDR1 SGHRS and CDR2 YFSETQ. The CDR3 has 16 amino acids. The germline V and J ends were trimmed by 3 bases and 1 base, with 16 bases remaining between them. CDR3 DNA: TGCGCCAGCAGCTCCACGGGAGTCAGCTTCCAAGAGACCCAGTACTTC. It yields the protein CASSSTGVSFQETQYF. Combining the CDR3 with reference TRBV5-1 and TRBJ2-5 gives the whole variable domain KAGVTQTPRYLIKTRGQQVTLSCSPISGHRSVSWYQQTPGQGLQFLFEYFSETQRNKGNFPGRFSGRQFSNSRSEMNVSTLELGDSALYLCASSSTGVSFQETQYFGPGTRLLVL.

This clonotype was counted many times. The chain joins TRBV12-3 or TRBV12-4 to TRBJ2-3; TRBD2 matches 10 bases. Trimming took 5 bases from V and 4 from J; bases not matched to a gene: 15. This CDR3 has 18 residues. The CDR3 nucleotides read TGTGCCAGCAGTCACCCTTATAAAAGCGGGAGGGCGGCAGATACGCAGTATTTT. It yields the protein CASSHPYKSGRAADTQYF.

This clonotype was detected many times. The chain joins TRBV3-1 to TRBJ1-1, with D uncertain. This CDR3 has 13 residues. Looked up from germline, CDR1 is LGHDT and CDR2 is YNNKEL (reference sequence). The V and J ends lost 0 bases and 6 bases respectively, with 8 bases between them. CDR3 loop: CASSQEFGSEAFF. CDR3 sequence (DNA): TGTGCCAGCAGCCAAGAATTTGGATCTGAAGCTTTCTTT.

Details on this clonotype: A read error may explain this, as a much larger clone is one base away. The chain uses TRBV12-3 or TRBV12-4 and TRBJ2-4, with a weak D call TRBD1 (6 bases). CDR3 length: 14 amino acids. As DNA, the CDR3 is TGTACCAGCAGCTATGGACAGTCGATGGGCATTCAGTACTTC. It codes for CTSSYGQSMGIQYF.

The CDR3 is CSVSEGSRTDTQYF. The DNA for the CDR3 is TGCAGCGTCTCTGAGGGGAGCCGTACAGATACGCAGTATTTT. The chain carries TRBV29-1 and TRBJ2-3, with D perhaps given as TRBD1 or TRBD2 (5 bases each). CDR1 and CDR2 from the germline V gene are SQVTM and ANQGSEA. V was shortened by 6 bases and J by 3 bases, with 16 bases between the two germline ends. The CDR3 spans 14 residues.

J is TRBJ1-6 and V is TRBV6-1; D unclear. With 6 bases removed from V and 2 bases from J, the gap between germline ends came to 23 bases. The germline CDR1 and CDR2 sequences are MNHNS and SASEGT. The length of the CDR3 is 19 residues. DNA for the CDR3: TGTGCCAGCAGAGCGACCCATTCGGGTTTGAGCCCCTATAATTCACCCCTCCACTTT. This codes for CASRATHSGLSPYNSPLHF.